This T cell receptor (beta chain) was identified during a study of T cell responses to AZD1222 COVID-19 vaccine. About this clone: Its antigen is unidentified.

Study findings and constraints: The donor group comprised mostly white British people and more females; the analysis possibly underestimated clonal diversity. The study identified only six AZD1222 recipients as seropositive at baseline.

Sequenced by immunoSEQ multiplex PCR; TCRdb stores in-frame clones only, minus some. Of tens of thousands of clones listed, roughly 84% were seen once; the top ten hold 15% to 20%. This receptor was obtained from an adult who received the AZD1222 COVID-19 vaccine. The sample here was peripheral blood, taken 28 days after the second AZD1222 dose.

CDR3 DNA sequence: TGTGCCAGCAGCTTAAACGACAGGGCCGATTCACCCCTCCACTTT. Residues: CASSLNDRADSPLHF. The V and J genes are TRBV5-6 and TRBJ1-6; 7 positions match TRBD1. J gave up 8 bases and V 2 bases, and 7 bases lay outside the gene matches. CDR1 and CDR2 (germline): SGHDT, YYEEEE. The CDR3 has 15 amino acids.